Listed below are T cell receptor beta chains from one sample, sequenced in a study of cytotoxic CD8 clonotypes in ibrutinib-treated CLL. Method: immunoSEQ multiplex PCR; TCRdb's copy keeps in-frame clones and lacks some. Of just over 200,000 clones listed, 60% to 80% are singletons. This sample comprised PBMCs, obtained after 12 months of ibrutinib treatment. The receptor set was obtained from a human donor with chronic lymphocytic leukemia. CDR3s include the opening cysteine and the closing phenylalanine or tryptophan. D genes are given only for firm matches. Not all rows give a size; the values are once, few, many and, for expanded clones, a class.

V gene: TRBV19
D gene: TRBD1
J gene: TRBJ1-5
clone size: -
CDR3 protein: CASSPRQGAKQPQHF
CDR3 DNA: TGTGCCAGTAGTCCTCGACAGGGGGCGAAGCAGCCCCAGCATTTT

V gene: TRBV7-3
D gene: -
J gene: TRBJ2-6
clone size: few
CDR3 protein: CASSPPGGANVLTF
CDR3 DNA: TGTGCCAGCAGCCCCCCGGGTGGGGCCAACGTCCTGACTTTC

V gene: TRBV4-1
D gene: -
J gene: TRBJ1-2
clone size: -
CDR3 protein: CASSQDGTSNYGYTF
CDR3 DNA: TGCGCCAGCAGCCAAGATGGAACGTCTAACTATGGCTACACCTTC

V gene: TRBV5-4
D gene: TRBD2
J gene: TRBJ2-5
clone size: -
CDR3 protein: CASRPGGNQETQYF
CDR3 DNA: TGTGCCAGCAGGCCCGGGGGGAACCAAGAGACCCAGTACTTC

V gene: TRBV21-1
D gene: -
J gene: TRBJ1-2
clone size: once
CDR3 protein: CASSKNRGEPNYGYTF
CDR3 DNA: TGTGCCAGCAGCAAGAACAGGGGAGAACCTAACTATGGCTACACCTTC

V gene: TRBV6-1
D gene: TRBD1
J gene: TRBJ1-4
clone size: -
CDR3 protein: CASSGETGFLTNEKLFF
CDR3 DNA: TGTGCCAGCAGTGGGGAGACAGGGTTCCTAACTAATGAAAAACTGTTTTTT

V gene: TRBV28
D gene: -
J gene: TRBJ2-7
clone size: -
CDR3 protein: CASMLGHSYEQYF
CDR3 DNA: TGTGCCAGCATGTTGGGCCATTCCTACGAGCAGTACTTC

V gene: TRBV6-5
D gene: -
J gene: TRBJ2-1
clone size: -
CDR3 protein: CASSYSRGFGNEQFF
CDR3 DNA: TGTGCCAGCAGTTACTCGAGGGGCTTTGGCAATGAGCAGTTCTTC

V gene: TRBV5-1
D gene: TRBD2
J gene: TRBJ2-5
clone size: -
CDR3 protein: CASSREGWKETQYF
CDR3 DNA: TGCGCCAGCAGCCGGGAGGGCTGGAAAGAGACCCAGTACTTC

V gene: TRBV19
D gene: -
J gene: TRBJ2-1
clone size: few
CDR3 protein: CASSRTVNEQFF
CDR3 DNA: TGTGCCAGTAGTCGGACAGTGAATGAGCAGTTCTTC

V gene: TRBV6-1
D gene: -
J gene: TRBJ1-2
clone size: -
CDR3 protein: CASSRLGTDYGYTF
CDR3 DNA: TGTGCCAGCAGTAGGCTAGGAACGGACTATGGCTACACCTTC

V gene: TRBV2
D gene: -
J gene: TRBJ2-1
clone size: -
CDR3 protein: CASSEQSDEQFF
CDR3 DNA: TGTGCCAGCAGTGAACAGAGCGATGAGCAGTTCTTC

V gene: TRBV7-9
D gene: -
J gene: TRBJ2-7
clone size: -
CDR3 protein: CASSLARRTPYEQYF
CDR3 DNA: TGTGCCAGCAGCTTAGCCAGGAGGACACCATACGAGCAGTACTTC

V gene: TRBV4-1
D gene: TRBD1
J gene: TRBJ2-6
clone size: -
CDR3 protein: CASSQSGQGAAGANVLTF
CDR3 DNA: TGCGCCAGCAGCCAATCTGGACAGGGAGCGGCTGGGGCCAACGTCCTGACTTTC

V gene: TRBV7-2
D gene: -
J gene: TRBJ2-7
clone size: few
CDR3 protein: CASSRPGVTGREQYF
CDR3 DNA: TGTGCCAGCAGCAGACCAGGGGTTACGGGACGCGAGCAGTACTTC

V gene: TRBV4-1
D gene: -
J gene: TRBJ2-7
clone size: few
CDR3 protein: CASSQDQTQYEQYF
CDR3 DNA: TGCGCCAGCAGCCAAGATCAGACTCAATACGAGCAGTACTTC

V gene: TRBV19
D gene: -
J gene: TRBJ2-4
clone size: -
CDR3 protein: CATATIGAKNIQYF
CDR3 DNA: TGTGCCACCGCGACAATTGGGGCCAAAAACATTCAGTACTTC

V gene: TRBV19
D gene: TRBD1
J gene: TRBJ2-7
clone size: -
CDR3 protein: CASSRDSPYEQYF
CDR3 DNA: TGTGCCAGTAGTAGGGACAGCCCCTACGAGCAGTACTTC

V gene: TRBV7-7
D gene: TRBD2
J gene: TRBJ2-1
clone size: -
CDR3 protein: CASSYGLAGAGNEQFF
CDR3 DNA: TGTGCTAGCAGCTACGGACTAGCGGGGGCAGGGAATGAGCAGTTCTTC

V gene: TRBV6-4
D gene: -
J gene: TRBJ1-5
clone size: -
CDR3 protein: CASSDLVDNSNQPQHF
CDR3 DNA: TGTGCCAGCAGTGACTTGGTTGATAATAGCAATCAGCCCCAGCATTTT

V gene: TRBV30
D gene: -
J gene: TRBJ1-1
clone size: -
CDR3 protein: CAWTEGDWGNTEAFF
CDR3 DNA: TGTGCCTGGACCGAGGGGGATTGGGGGAACACTGAAGCTTTCTTT

V gene: TRBV4-1
D gene: -
J gene: TRBJ2-5
clone size: -
CDR3 protein: CASSQVQGGWETQYF
CDR3 DNA: TGCGCCAGCAGCCAAGTACAGGGGGGGTGGGAGACCCAGTACTTC

V gene: TRBV27
D gene: -
J gene: TRBJ1-2
clone size: -
CDR3 protein: CASSTSFNFYGYTF
CDR3 DNA: TGTGCCAGCAGTACCTCCTTTAACTTTTATGGCTACACCTTC

V gene: TRBV27
D gene: -
J gene: TRBJ2-1
clone size: -
CDR3 protein: CASSLSQGMKYNEQFF
CDR3 DNA: TGTGCCAGCAGTTTGTCCCAGGGGATGAAGTACAATGAGCAGTTCTTC

V gene: TRBV6-1
D gene: -
J gene: TRBJ1-1
clone size: -
CDR3 protein: CASEYGGGTEAFF
CDR3 DNA: TGTGCCAGCGAGTACGGGGGGGGCACTGAAGCTTTCTTT

V gene: TRBV7-8
D gene: -
J gene: TRBJ1-1
clone size: -
CDR3 protein: CASSSSPGGRVNTEAFF
CDR3 DNA: TGTGCCAGCAGCTCCTCTCCCGGGGGTCGAGTGAACACTGAAGCTTTCTTT

V gene: TRBV5-5
D gene: -
J gene: TRBJ2-3
clone size: -
CDR3 protein: CASSLLGRVGTDTQYF
CDR3 DNA: TGTGCCAGCAGCTTGCTAGGGCGGGTGGGCACAGATACGCAGTATTTT

V gene: TRBV6-5
D gene: -
J gene: TRBJ1-5
clone size: -
CDR3 protein: CASSYDAVGQPQHF
CDR3 DNA: TGTGCCAGCAGTTACGACGCGGTCGGTCAGCCCCAGCATTTT

V gene: TRBV5-1
D gene: -
J gene: TRBJ1-1
clone size: -
CDR3 protein: CASSLDRANTEAFF
CDR3 DNA: TGCGCCAGCAGCTTGGACAGGGCGAACACTGAAGCTTTCTTT

V gene: TRBV7-6
D gene: -
J gene: TRBJ2-2
clone size: -
CDR3 protein: CASSFGPNTGELFF
CDR3 DNA: TGTGCCAGCAGCTTCGGCCCAAACACCGGGGAGCTGTTTTTT

V gene: TRBV6-1
D gene: -
J gene: TRBJ1-2
clone size: -
CDR3 protein: CASSENRRYGYTF
CDR3 DNA: TGTGCCAGCAGTGAAAACAGGCGGTATGGCTACACCTTC

V gene: TRBV6-1
D gene: -
J gene: TRBJ2-7
clone size: -
CDR3 protein: CASRDRQPGAYEQYF
CDR3 DNA: TGTGCCAGCAGGGATCGACAGCCGGGTGCCTACGAGCAGTACTTC

V gene: TRBV5-1
D gene: -
J gene: TRBJ1-2
clone size: -
CDR3 protein: CASSLQAGENYGYTF
CDR3 DNA: TGCGCCAGCAGCTTGCAGGCAGGGGAGAACTATGGCTACACCTTC

V gene: TRBV19
D gene: -
J gene: TRBJ2-3
clone size: -
CDR3 protein: CASSRTGTDTQYF
CDR3 DNA: TGTGCCAGTAGTCGGACGGGCACAGATACGCAGTATTTT

V gene: TRBV6-6
D gene: TRBD2
J gene: TRBJ2-3
clone size: -
CDR3 protein: CASSRRLAGTDTQYF
CDR3 DNA: TGTGCCAGCAGTCGTCGACTAGCGGGCACAGATACGCAGTATTTT

V gene: TRBV21-1
D gene: -
J gene: TRBJ2-1
clone size: -
CDR3 protein: CASSKDVAGPYNEQFF
CDR3 DNA: TGTGCCAGCAGCAAAGACGTAGCGGGACCGTACAATGAGCAGTTCTTC

V gene: TRBV4-1
D gene: TRBD2
J gene: TRBJ2-5
clone size: -
CDR3 protein: CASSQEVAGFETQYF
CDR3 DNA: TGCGCCAGCAGCCAAGAGGTAGCGGGATTCGAGACCCAGTACTTC

V gene: TRBV6-5
D gene: TRBD1
J gene: TRBJ2-7
clone size: -
CDR3 protein: CASSYPDRGYEQYF
CDR3 DNA: TGTGCCAGCAGTTACCCGGACAGGGGCTACGAGCAGTACTTC

V gene: TRBV5-6
D gene: -
J gene: TRBJ1-1
clone size: -
CDR3 protein: CASSFREYTEAFF
CDR3 DNA: TGTGCCAGCAGCTTCAGGGAGTACACTGAAGCTTTCTTT

V gene: TRBV10-1
D gene: -
J gene: TRBJ2-5
clone size: -
CDR3 protein: CAAGETQYF
CDR3 DNA: TGCGCCGCGGGAGAGACCCAGTACTTC

V gene: TRBV6-1
D gene: -
J gene: TRBJ2-7
clone size: -
CDR3 protein: CASSERQSGSYEQYF
CDR3 DNA: TGTGCCAGCAGTGAGAGGCAGAGTGGCTCCTACGAGCAGTACTTC

V gene: TRBV25-1
D gene: -
J gene: TRBJ2-2
clone size: -
CDR3 protein: CASSWGNTGELFF
CDR3 DNA: TGTGCCAGCAGTTGGGGAAACACCGGGGAGCTGTTTTTT

V gene: TRBV18
D gene: -
J gene: TRBJ1-1
clone size: -
CDR3 protein: CASSPGNPEAFF
CDR3 DNA: TGTGCCAGCTCACCAGGTAATCCTGAAGCTTTCTTT

V gene: TRBV6-5
D gene: -
J gene: TRBJ1-1
clone size: once
CDR3 protein: CASSLSDINTEAFF
CDR3 DNA: TGTGCCAGCAGTCTATCGGACATTAACACTGAAGCTTTCTTT

V gene: TRBV5-1
D gene: -
J gene: TRBJ1-5
clone size: -
CDR3 protein: CASSLDFVNQPQHF
CDR3 DNA: TGCGCCAGCAGCTTGGATTTCGTAAATCAGCCCCAGCATTTT

V gene: TRBV11-3
D gene: TRBD1
J gene: TRBJ2-3
clone size: once
CDR3 protein: CASSFLGTGVEGTQYF
CDR3 DNA: TGTGCCAGCAGCTTCTTAGGGACAGGGGTTGAGGGTACGCAGTATTTT

V gene: TRBV4-2
D gene: -
J gene: TRBJ2-3
clone size: -
CDR3 protein: CASSQVEEILGTQYF
CDR3 DNA: TGTGCCAGCAGCCAGGTCGAAGAAATTCTGGGTACGCAGTATTTT

V gene: TRBV29-1
D gene: -
J gene: TRBJ1-1
clone size: -
CDR3 protein: CSYTNTEAFF
CDR3 DNA: TGCAGCTACACGAACACTGAAGCTTTCTTT

V gene: TRBV18
D gene: -
J gene: TRBJ2-1
clone size: -
CDR3 protein: CASSPRSPSSYNEQFF
CDR3 DNA: TGTGCCAGCTCACCACGTAGCCCTAGCTCCTACAATGAGCAGTTCTTC

V gene: TRBV25-1
D gene: -
J gene: TRBJ2-7
clone size: -
CDR3 protein: CASSLGLSSYEQYF
CDR3 DNA: TGTGCCAGCAGCTTAGGACTGAGCTCCTACGAGCAGTACTTC

V gene: TRBV10-3
D gene: TRBD1
J gene: TRBJ1-3
clone size: -
CDR3 protein: CAISAGTGSGNTIYF
CDR3 DNA: TGTGCCATCAGTGCCGGGACAGGTTCCGGAAACACCATATATTTT

V gene: TRBV5-6
D gene: TRBD2
J gene: TRBJ2-3
clone size: -
CDR3 protein: CASRQTSGSPDTQYF
CDR3 DNA: TGTGCCAGCAGACAGACTAGCGGGAGCCCAGATACGCAGTATTTT

V gene: TRBV19
D gene: TRBD1
J gene: TRBJ2-6
clone size: -
CDR3 protein: CASSISGTGGKIGANVLTF
CDR3 DNA: TGTGCCAGTAGTATATCGGGGACAGGGGGCAAGATTGGGGCCAACGTCCTGACTTTC

V gene: TRBV7-6
D gene: TRBD2
J gene: TRBJ2-3
clone size: -
CDR3 protein: CASSLAAGGKTDTQYF
CDR3 DNA: TGTGCCAGCAGCTTAGCGGCGGGAGGGAAGACAGATACGCAGTATTTT

V gene: TRBV28
D gene: -
J gene: TRBJ2-1
clone size: -
CDR3 protein: CASFQTGLPLVGQFF
CDR3 DNA: TGTGCCAGCTTTCAGACGGGACTCCCTCTGGTGGGGCAGTTCTTC

V gene: TRBV5-1
D gene: TRBD2
J gene: TRBJ2-3
clone size: once
CDR3 protein: CASSPLREGGTDTQYF
CDR3 DNA: TGCGCCAGCAGCCCTTTGCGGGAGGGTGGCACAGATACGCAGTATTTT

V gene: TRBV6-1
D gene: -
J gene: TRBJ1-5
clone size: -
CDR3 protein: CASRAAVLNQPQHF
CDR3 DNA: TGTGCCAGCCGTGCGGCCGTGTTAAATCAGCCCCAGCATTTT

V gene: TRBV4-1
D gene: -
J gene: TRBJ1-4
clone size: -
CDR3 protein: CASLPGPGHNEKLFF
CDR3 DNA: TGCGCCAGTTTGCCTGGGCCAGGGCATAATGAAAAACTGTTTTTT

V gene: TRBV2
D gene: -
J gene: TRBJ1-5
clone size: -
CDR3 protein: CASSETGLNQPQHF
CDR3 DNA: TGTGCCAGCAGTGAAACAGGGCTCAATCAGCCCCAGCATTTT